This entry concerns a single T cell receptor (beta chain). This entry belongs to a study of identical twins. TCRdb passed the 5' RACE reads through MiXCR, listing each CDR3 protein once. The data contain about 1.7 million distinct CDR3 sequences, more than 30% of them singletons. CDR3 size: 14 residues. V was clipped by 10 bases and J by 3 bases, with 18 bases between them. From germline, CDR1 is SGHTS and CDR2 YDEGEE. The genes are TRBV5-8 and TRBJ2-3; maybe TRBD2 (7 bases). The sequencing input was cord blood. The sequence was collected from a newborn girl in good health. This chain's CDR3 is CAGNPRGATDTQYF. The DNA of the CDR3 is TGTGCCGGCAACCCCCGGGGGGCGACAGATACGCAGTATTTT.